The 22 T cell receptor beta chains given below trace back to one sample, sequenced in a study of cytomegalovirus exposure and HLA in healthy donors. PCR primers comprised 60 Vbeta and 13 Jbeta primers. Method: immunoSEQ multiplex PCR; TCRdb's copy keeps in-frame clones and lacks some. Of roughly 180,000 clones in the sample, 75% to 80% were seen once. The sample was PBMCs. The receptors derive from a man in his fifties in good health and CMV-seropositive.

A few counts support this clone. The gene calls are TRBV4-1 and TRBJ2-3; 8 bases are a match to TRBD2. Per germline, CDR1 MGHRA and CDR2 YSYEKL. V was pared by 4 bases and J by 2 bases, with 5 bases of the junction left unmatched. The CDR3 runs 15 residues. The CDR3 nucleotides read TGCGCCAGCAGCCGTATCGGACTAGCCACAGATACGCAGTATTTT. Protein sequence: CASSRIGLATDTQYF.

Written as DNA, the CDR3 is TGTGCCATCAGTGAGTCGATCCAGGGAAACACCATATATTTT. Translation: CAISESIQGNTIYF. This chain uses TRBV10-3 with TRBJ1-3; unclear D gene. V lost 0 bases and J lost 4, with 7 bases in between. From germline, CDR1 is ENHRY and CDR2 SYGVKD. The CDR3 is 14 residues long.

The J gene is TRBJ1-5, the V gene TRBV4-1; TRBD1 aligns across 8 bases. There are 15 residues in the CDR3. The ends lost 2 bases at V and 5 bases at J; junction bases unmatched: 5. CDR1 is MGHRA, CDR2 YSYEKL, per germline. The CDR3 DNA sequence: TGCGCCAGCAGCCAAAGGACAGGGAGGGATCAGCCCCAGCATTTT. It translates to CASSQRTGRDQPQHF.

CDR3 bases: TGTGCCAGCAGTTTAGGGGCCTTAACAGGGGGTCGGACTGAAGCTTTCTTT. Amino acid sequence: CASSLGALTGGRTEAFF. V gene TRBV27 combines with J gene TRBJ1-1; TRBD1 aligns across 8 bases. Germline-derived CDR1 and CDR2 are MNHEY and SMNVEV (reference sequence). This CDR3 comprises 17 residues. V shed 2 bases and J 5 bases; nucleotides not matched to a gene: 13.

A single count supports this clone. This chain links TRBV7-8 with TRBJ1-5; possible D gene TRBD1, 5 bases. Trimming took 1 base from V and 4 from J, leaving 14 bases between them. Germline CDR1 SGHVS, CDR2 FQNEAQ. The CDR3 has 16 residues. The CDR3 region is CASSLGRRGRNQPQHF. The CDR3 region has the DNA TGTGCCAGCAGCTTAGGGAGGAGGGGAAGGAATCAGCCCCAGCATTTT.

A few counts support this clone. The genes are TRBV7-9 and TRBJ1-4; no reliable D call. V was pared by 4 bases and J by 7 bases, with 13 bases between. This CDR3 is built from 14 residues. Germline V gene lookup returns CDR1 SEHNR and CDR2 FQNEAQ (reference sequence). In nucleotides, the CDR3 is TGTGCCAGCAGCTCCTTTTCAGGTGGTGAAAAACTGTTTTTT. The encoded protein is CASSSFSGGEKLFF.

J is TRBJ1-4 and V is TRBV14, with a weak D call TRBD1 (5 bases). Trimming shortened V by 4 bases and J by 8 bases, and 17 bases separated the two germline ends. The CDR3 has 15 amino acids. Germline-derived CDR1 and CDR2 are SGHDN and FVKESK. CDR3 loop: CASSPSMTVGEKLFF. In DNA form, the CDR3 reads TGTGCCAGCAGCCCAAGTATGACAGTGGGAGAAAAACTGTTTTTT.

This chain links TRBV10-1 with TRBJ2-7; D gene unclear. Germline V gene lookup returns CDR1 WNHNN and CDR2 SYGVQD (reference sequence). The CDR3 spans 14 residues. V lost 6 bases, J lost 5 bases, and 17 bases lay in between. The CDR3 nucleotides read TGCGCCAGCAGATTCATCCGTCGGGTAAACGAGCAGTACGTC. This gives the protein CASRFIRRVNEQYV.

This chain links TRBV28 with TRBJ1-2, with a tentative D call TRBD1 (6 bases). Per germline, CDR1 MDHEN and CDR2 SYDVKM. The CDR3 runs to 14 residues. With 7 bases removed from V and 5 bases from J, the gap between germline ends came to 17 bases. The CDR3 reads CASTPDSPGYGYTF. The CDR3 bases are TGTGCCAGCACCCCGGACAGTCCAGGATATGGCTACACCTTC.

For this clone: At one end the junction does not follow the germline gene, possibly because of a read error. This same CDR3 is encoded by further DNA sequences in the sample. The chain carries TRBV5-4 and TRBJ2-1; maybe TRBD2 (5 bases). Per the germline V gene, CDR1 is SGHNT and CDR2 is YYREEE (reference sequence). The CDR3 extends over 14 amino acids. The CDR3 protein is CASNQGLHSNEQFF. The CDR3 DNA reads TGCGCCAGCAACCAAGGACTTCACAGTAATGAGCAGTTCTTC.

The CDR3 bases are TGCGCCAGCAGTCGAGGCACCGGGGAGCTGTTTTTT. It translates to CASSRGTGELFF. The chain recombines TRBV10-1 with TRBJ2-2; D uncertain. In germline, CDR1 is WNHNN, CDR2 SYGVQD (reference sequence). The CDR3 is 12 residues long. V lost 5 bases, J lost 4 bases, and 5 bases lay in between.

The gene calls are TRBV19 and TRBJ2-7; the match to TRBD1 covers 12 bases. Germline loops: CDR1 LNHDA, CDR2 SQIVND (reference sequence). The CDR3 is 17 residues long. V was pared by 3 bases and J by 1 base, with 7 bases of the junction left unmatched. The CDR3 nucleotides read TGTGCCAGTAGTATGGGACAGGGGGCCTTCGATTCCTACGAGCAGTACGTC. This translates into CASSMGQGAFDSYEQYV.

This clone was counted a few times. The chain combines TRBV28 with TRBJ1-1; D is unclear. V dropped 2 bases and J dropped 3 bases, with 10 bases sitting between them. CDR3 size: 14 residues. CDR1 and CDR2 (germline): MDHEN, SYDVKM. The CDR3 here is CASSLESRDTEAFF. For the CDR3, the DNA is TGTGCCAGCAGTTTAGAGTCCCGGGACACTGAAGCTTTCTTT.

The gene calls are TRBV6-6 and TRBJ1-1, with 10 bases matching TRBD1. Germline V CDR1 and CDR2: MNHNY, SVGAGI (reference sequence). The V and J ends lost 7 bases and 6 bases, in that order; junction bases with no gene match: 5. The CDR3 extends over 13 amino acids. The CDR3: CASIEGTGAEAFF. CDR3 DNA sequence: TGTGCCAGCATCGAAGGGACAGGGGCTGAAGCTTTCTTT.

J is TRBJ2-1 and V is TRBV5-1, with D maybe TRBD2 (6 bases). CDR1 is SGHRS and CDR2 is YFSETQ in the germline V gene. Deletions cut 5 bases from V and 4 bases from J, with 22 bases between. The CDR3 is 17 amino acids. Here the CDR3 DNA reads TGCGCCAGCAGGGAACTAGCATCTGGTAGTTCTTACAATGAGCAGTTCTTC. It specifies CASRELASGSSYNEQFF.

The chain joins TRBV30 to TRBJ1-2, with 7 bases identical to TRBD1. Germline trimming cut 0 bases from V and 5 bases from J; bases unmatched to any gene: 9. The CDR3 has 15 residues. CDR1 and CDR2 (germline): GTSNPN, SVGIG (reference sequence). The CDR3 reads CAWSVRTGVRYGYTF. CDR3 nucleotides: TGTGCCTGGAGTGTACGAACAGGGGTACGGTATGGCTACACCTTC.

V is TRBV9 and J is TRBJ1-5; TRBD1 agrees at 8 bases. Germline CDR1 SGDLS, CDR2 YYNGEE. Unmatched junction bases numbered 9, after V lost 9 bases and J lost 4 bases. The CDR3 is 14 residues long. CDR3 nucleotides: TGTGCCACCCCCCGGGACAGGTCAAATCAGCCCCAGCATTTT. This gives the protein CATPRDRSNQPQHF.

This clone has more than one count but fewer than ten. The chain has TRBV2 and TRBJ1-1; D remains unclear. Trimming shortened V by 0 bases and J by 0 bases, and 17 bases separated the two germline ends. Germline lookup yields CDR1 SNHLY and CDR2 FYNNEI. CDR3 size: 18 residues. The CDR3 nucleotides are TGTGCCAGCAGTGAAGCGGGCCTAGTCGAGGGTTTGAACACTGAAGCTTTCTTT. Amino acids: CASSEAGLVEGLNTEAFF.

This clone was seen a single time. The CDR3 sequence is CASSVSGAGGTDTQYF. DNA of the CDR3: TGTGCCAGCAGCGTATCCGGAGCGGGGGGCACAGATACGCAGTATTTT. This chain uses TRBV9 with TRBJ2-3; 8 nucleotides agree with TRBD2. The V gene's germline CDR1 is SGDLS and CDR2 YYNGEE. Losses at the gene ends were 1 base for V and 1 base for J; bases not matched to a gene: 5. The CDR3 runs 16 residues.

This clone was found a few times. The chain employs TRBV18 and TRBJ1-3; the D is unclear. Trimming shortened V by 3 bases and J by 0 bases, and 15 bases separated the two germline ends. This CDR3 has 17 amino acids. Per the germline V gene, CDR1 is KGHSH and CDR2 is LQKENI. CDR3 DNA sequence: TGTGCCAGCTCACCTACCGGGCGGGAATACTCTGGAAACACCATATATTTT. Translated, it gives CASSPTGREYSGNTIYF.

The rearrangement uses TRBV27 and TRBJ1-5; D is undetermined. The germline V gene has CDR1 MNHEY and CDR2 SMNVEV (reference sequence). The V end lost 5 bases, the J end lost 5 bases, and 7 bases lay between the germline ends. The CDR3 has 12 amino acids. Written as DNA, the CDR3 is TGTGCCAGCAGTCGAACGGATCAGCCCCAGCATTTT. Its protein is CASSRTDQPQHF.

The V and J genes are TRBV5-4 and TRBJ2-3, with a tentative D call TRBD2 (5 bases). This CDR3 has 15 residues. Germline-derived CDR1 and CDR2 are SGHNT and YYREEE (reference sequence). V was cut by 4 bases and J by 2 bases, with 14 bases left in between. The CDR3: CASSRRRANTDTQYF. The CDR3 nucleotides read TGTGCCAGCAGCCGCCGGCGGGCGAACACAGATACGCAGTATTTT.